This TCR beta chain stems from a study of Ad26.COV2.S vaccination and SARS-CoV-2 variants. From germline, CDR1 is SEHNR and CDR2 FQNEAQ (reference sequence). The CDR3 spans 14 residues. V was clipped by 5 bases and J by 4 bases, with 14 bases between them. This table comes from immunoSEQ multiplex PCR, and its TCRdb copy is limited to in-frame clones, with some not included. This sample has about 280,000 clones, with around 87% found just once. The treatment: about 20 received Ad26.COV2.S at low or high dose, single or two shots; 5 received placebo; per-sample allocation not given. Sampling happened 63 days after the first vaccine or placebo injection.

The sample in question was peripheral blood, obtained in a trial of Ad26.COV2.S vaccine versus placebo. The chain employs TRBV7-9 and TRBJ1-1, with D unclear. The receptor was isolated from a person aged 18-65 years who received the Ad26.COV2.S COVID-19 vaccine or a placebo. This CDR3 is CASSTEAAATEAFF. In nucleotides, the CDR3 is TGTGCCAGCAGCACCGAGGCGGCCGCCACTGAAGCTTTCTTT.